These 2 T cell receptor beta chains came from one sample sequenced in a study of T cell responses to AZD1222 COVID-19 vaccine. TCRdb keeps only in-frame clones here, not all; method: immunoSEQ multiplex PCR. This sample has about 92,000 clones, with roughly 88% found just once. The sequencing used peripheral blood, collected on day 0 of AZD1222 vaccination. The receptors here all came from an adult in good health.

This clone came up a few times. This sequence joins TRBV19 and TRBJ1-3; D is uncertain. V lost 3 bases and J lost 3, with 6 bases in between. The CDR3 length is 13 residues. Germline V lookup: CDR1 LNHDA, CDR2 SQIVND (reference sequence). The CDR3 DNA sequence: TGTGCCAGTAGTATCCGGGATGGAAACACCATATATTTT. This codes for CASSIRDGNTIYF.

The rearrangement joins TRBV19 to TRBJ2-1; D is possibly TRBD1 (6 bases). V dropped 2 bases and J dropped 1 base, with 9 bases sitting between them. CDR1 LNHDA and CDR2 SQIVND come from the germline V gene (reference sequence). The CDR3 extends over 15 amino acids. CDR3 protein: CASSIMTGSYNEQFF. CDR3 bases: TGTGCCAGTAGTATAATGACAGGATCCTACAATGAGCAGTTCTTC.